Here is one TCR beta chain with its context. Its antigen is not identified. RNA extraction was followed by reverse transcription into cDNA, which acted as the sequencing template. The data were produced by immunoSEQ multiplex PCR, yet TCRdb's version contains in-frame clones alone and is incomplete. The sample lists around 100,000 clones, 44% occurring once. Treatment here: oral pan-JAK inhibitor, 5-10 mg twice daily. It was from alopecia areata patients that lesional scalp punch biopsies and peripheral blood were collected. The CDR3 length is 11 residues. The germline V gene has CDR1 SQVTM and CDR2 ANQGSEA. Trimming removed 4 bases from V and 7 bases from J, with 8 bases in between. This sample is drawn from a study of CD8+ T cells in alopecia areata. General observations from the study: Many expanded lesional clones persisted in scalp and blood during tofacitinib.

Here the sequenced sample was CD8+ T cells sorted from blood, taken at week 24, from a patient treated with tofacitinib. The chain combines TRBV29-1 with TRBJ2-1; D is uncertain. The TCR was taken from a human donor with alopecia areata. CDR3 sequence (DNA): TGCAGCGTTGTGTTCCGGAATGAGCAGTTCTTC. Its protein is CSVVFRNEQFF.